This TCR beta chain stems from a study of T cell responses to AZD1222 COVID-19 vaccine. Study context: Analysis merged second doses at about 4 or about 12 weeks.

Sequencing used immunoSEQ multiplex PCR; TCRdb keeps in-frame clones, though not all of them. This repertoire shows approximately 90,000 clones, around 85% found once; its top ten account for about 7.7%. Notes on the study in general: Clonal diversity was possibly underestimated, and white British individuals and females predominated among donors. Compared with day 0, the breadth and depth of the Spike-specific TCR repertoire rose significantly after two doses of AZD1222. At study baseline, merely more than 5 AZD1222 recipients were seropositive.

This clone showed up just once. Its antigen is not known. Looked up from germline, CDR1 is GTSNPN and CDR2 is SVGIG (reference sequence). The CDR3 is 14 residues long. The V end was cut by 1 base, the J end by 8 bases, with 14 bases between. The sample was peripheral blood, taken on day 0 of AZD1222 vaccination. This TCR was sampled from an adult in good health. This chain joins TRBV30 and TRBJ2-2; D uncertain. The CDR3 DNA follows: TGTGCCTGGAGTGCGGGTACCCCGAGGGGGGAGCTGTTTTTT. It yields the protein CAWSAGTPRGELFF. The full variable domain, its missing parts supplied by reference TRBV30 and TRBJ2-2, is SQTIHQWPATLVQPVGSPLSLECTVEGTSNPNLYWYRQAAGRGLQLLFYSVGIGQISSEVPQNLSASRPQDRQFILSSKKLLLSDSGFYLCAWSAGTPRGELFFGEGSRLTVL.